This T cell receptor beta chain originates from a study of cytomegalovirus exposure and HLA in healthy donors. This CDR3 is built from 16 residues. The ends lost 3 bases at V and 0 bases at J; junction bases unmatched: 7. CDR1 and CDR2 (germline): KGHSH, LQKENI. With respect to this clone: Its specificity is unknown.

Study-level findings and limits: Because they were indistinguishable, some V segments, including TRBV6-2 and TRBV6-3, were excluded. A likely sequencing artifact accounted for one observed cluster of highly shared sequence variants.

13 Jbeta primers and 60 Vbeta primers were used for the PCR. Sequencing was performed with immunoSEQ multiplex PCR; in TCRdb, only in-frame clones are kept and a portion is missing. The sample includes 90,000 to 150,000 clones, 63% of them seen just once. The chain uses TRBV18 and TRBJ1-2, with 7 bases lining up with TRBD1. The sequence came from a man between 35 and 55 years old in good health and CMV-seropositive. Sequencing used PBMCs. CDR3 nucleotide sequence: TGTGCCAGCTCACCCCAGGGACAGCAAGCTAACTATGGCTACACCTTC. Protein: CASSPQGQQANYGYTF.